Described below is a single T cell receptor beta chain sequence and its context. In the study's own analysis: Reference gene primer amplification yielded estimated nucleated cell counts. The repertoire was sequenced with immunoSEQ multiplex PCR; TCRdb's copy has only in-frame clones and lacks some. The V and J calls and clone size are taken from that table; D and trimming were inferred from the DNA. The sample includes approximately 81,000 clones, around 92% of them seen just once. The data derive from a study of blood T cell repertoires in COVID-19. Study in general: Sites in the United States, Italy and Spain provided acute and convalescent COVID-19 samples. T cells, B-cell-depleted T cells, or PBMCs supplied cDNA or gDNA.

The CDR3 sequence is 11 residues long. From germline, CDR1 is WSHSY and CDR2 SAAADI. Trimming cost V 10 bases and J 12 bases; bases outside gene matches: 7. The chain joins TRBV10-2 to TRBJ1-3; 9 bases are shared with TRBD1. The specimen sequenced was peripheral blood. The TCR comes from a woman in her forties or fifties in a cohort sampled during active COVID-19. CDR3 coding DNA: TGCGCCACCATTACAGGGGGCGACATATATTTT. Translation: CATITGGDIYF.